This entry features one T cell receptor (beta chain) sequence. Here immunoSEQ multiplex PCR was the method, and the copy in TCRdb shows in-frame clones only, minus some. The data contain a few hundred thousand clones, roughly nine tenths of them singletons. These data are taken from a study of blood T cell repertoires in COVID-19. Germline-derived CDR1 and CDR2 are LGHDT and YNNKEL (reference sequence). With 7 bases removed from V and 4 bases from J, the gap between germline ends came to 13 bases. This CDR3 has 13 amino acids. The source is a young man with active or convalescent COVID-19. V gene TRBV3-1 (or the pseudogene TRBV3-2) combines with J gene TRBJ2-5; perhaps TRBD1 as D (5 bases). The material sequenced was peripheral blood. In DNA form, the CDR3 reads TGTGCCAGCAACAAGGAAGGGGTAGAGACCCAGTACTTC. Its translation: CASNKEGVETQYF.